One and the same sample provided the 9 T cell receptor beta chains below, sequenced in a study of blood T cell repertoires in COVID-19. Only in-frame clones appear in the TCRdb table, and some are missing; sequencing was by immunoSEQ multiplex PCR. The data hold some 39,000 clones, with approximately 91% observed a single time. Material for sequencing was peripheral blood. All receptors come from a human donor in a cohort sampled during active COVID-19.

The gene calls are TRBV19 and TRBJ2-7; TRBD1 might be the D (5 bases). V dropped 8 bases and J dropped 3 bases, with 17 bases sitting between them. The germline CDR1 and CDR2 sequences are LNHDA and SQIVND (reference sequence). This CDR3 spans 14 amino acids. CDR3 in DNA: TGTGCCAGTGCGTTGGGGCAATCAAACTACGAGCAGTACTTC. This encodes CASALGQSNYEQYF. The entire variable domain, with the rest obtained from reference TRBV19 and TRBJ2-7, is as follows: DGGITQSPKYLFRKEGQNVTLSCEQNLNHDAMYWYRQDPGQGLRLIYYSQIVNDFQKGDIAEGYSVSREKKESFPLTVTSAQKNPTAFYLCASALGQSNYEQYFGPGTRLTVT.

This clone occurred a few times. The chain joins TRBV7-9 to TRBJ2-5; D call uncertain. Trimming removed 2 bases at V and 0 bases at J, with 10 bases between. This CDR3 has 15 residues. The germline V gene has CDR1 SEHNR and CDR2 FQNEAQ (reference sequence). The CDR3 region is CASSLSYGDQETQYF. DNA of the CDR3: TGTGCCAGCAGCTTATCATACGGAGACCAAGAGACCCAGTACTTC.

CDR3 DNA sequence: TGTGCCAGCAGCGGACTGGGGGCTCACTATGGCTACACCTTC. Protein product: CASSGLGAHYGYTF. The chain combines TRBV7-9 with TRBJ1-2; D is perhaps TRBD1 (6 bases). Trimming stripped 5 bases from V and 3 bases from J, with 13 bases between. This CDR3 is 14 amino acids long. Germline-derived CDR1 and CDR2 are SEHNR and FQNEAQ (reference sequence).

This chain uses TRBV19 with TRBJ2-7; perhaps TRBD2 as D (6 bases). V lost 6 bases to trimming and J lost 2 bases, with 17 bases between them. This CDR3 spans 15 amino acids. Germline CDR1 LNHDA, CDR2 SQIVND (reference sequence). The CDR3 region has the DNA TGTGCCAGTAGGGGTTTAGGGGACTCCACCTACGAGCAGTACTTC. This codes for CASRGLGDSTYEQYF.

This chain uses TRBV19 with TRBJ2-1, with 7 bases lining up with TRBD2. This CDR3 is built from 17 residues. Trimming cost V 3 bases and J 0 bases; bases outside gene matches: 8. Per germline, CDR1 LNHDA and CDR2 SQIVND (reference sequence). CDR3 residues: CASSMASGGSSYNEQFF. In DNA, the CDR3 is TGTGCCAGTAGTATGGCCTCCGGGGGGAGCTCCTACAATGAGCAGTTCTTC. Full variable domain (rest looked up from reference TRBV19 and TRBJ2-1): DGGITQSPKYLFRKEGQNVTLSCEQNLNHDAMYWYRQDPGQGLRLIYYSQIVNDFQKGDIAEGYSVSREKKESFPLTVTSAQKNPTAFYLCASSMASGGSSYNEQFFGPGTRLTVL.

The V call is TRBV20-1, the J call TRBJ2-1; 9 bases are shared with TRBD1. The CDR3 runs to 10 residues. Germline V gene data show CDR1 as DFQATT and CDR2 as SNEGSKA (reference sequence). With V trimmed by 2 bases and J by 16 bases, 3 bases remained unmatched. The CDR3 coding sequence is TGCAGTGCTAGACCGGGACAGGGTTTCTTC. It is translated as CSARPGQGFF.

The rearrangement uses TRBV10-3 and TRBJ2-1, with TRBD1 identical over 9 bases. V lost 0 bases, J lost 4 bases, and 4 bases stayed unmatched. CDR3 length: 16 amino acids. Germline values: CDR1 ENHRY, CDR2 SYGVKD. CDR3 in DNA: TGTGCCATCAGTGAGTCCCCGGGACAGGGTTACAATGAGCAGTTCTTC. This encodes CAISESPGQGYNEQFF.

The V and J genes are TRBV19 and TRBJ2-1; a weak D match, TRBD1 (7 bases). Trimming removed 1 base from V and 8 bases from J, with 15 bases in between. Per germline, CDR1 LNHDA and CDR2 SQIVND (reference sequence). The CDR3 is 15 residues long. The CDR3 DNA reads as TGTGCCAGTAGTATAGGCCAGGGGGGTTCGGATGAGCAGTTCTTC. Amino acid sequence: CASSIGQGGSDEQFF.

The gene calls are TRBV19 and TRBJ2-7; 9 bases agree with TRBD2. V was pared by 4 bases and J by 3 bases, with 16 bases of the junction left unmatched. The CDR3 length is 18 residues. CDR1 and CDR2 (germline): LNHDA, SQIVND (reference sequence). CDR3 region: CASSTSGRASGIFYEQYF. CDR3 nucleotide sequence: TGTGCCAGTAGTACCTCTGGTCGGGCTAGCGGGATCTTCTACGAGCAGTACTTC.